This T cell receptor beta chain came from a study of T cell responses to AZD1222 COVID-19 vaccine. The study, taken as a whole, reports: Only 5 or 6 people who got AZD1222 tested seropositive at baseline. Regions 160-218 and 743-854 held dominance among vaccine-associated CD4 TCRs, which spanned spike. White British people made up most donors, females outnumbered males, and clonal diversity was possibly underestimated. Repertoire sampling was restricted to post-peak T cell response timepoints.

This CDR3 is 13 amino acids long. The ends were cut back, 5 bases at V and 1 base at J, with 9 bases in the middle. Measured with immunoSEQ multiplex PCR; TCRdb has only the in-frame clones, and not every one. The table has 50,000 to 75,000 clones, roughly nine tenths seen once. Points on this clone: What it recognizes is unknown.

V is TRBV12-3 or TRBV12-4 and J is TRBJ2-7; D gene unclear. This sequence originates from an adult who received the AZD1222 COVID-19 vaccine. This specimen consisted of peripheral blood, obtained 28 days after the second AZD1222 dose. The CDR3 region has the DNA TGTGCCAGCAGTGCACTTTCTTCCTACGAGCAGTACTTC. This codes for CASSALSSYEQYF.